This T cell receptor (beta chain) appears in the sequencing data of a study of cytotoxic CD8 clonotypes in ibrutinib-treated CLL. Study context: Across the patients, some ten were relapsed/refractory, more than 14 treatment-naive and about 18 IGHV unmutated. Response was recorded as partial in some 24 patients and complete in 2; at median around 68 months, 14 remained remitted and about twelve had progressed. Study results and caveats: Sustained-remission and progressing patients diverged in sampling times.

On this clone: No antigen is known for it.

This CDR3 is 14 amino acids long. The V gene's germline CDR1 is SNHLY and CDR2 FYNNEI. The V end lost 8 bases, the J end lost 0 bases, and 11 bases lay between the germline ends. Target depth was 1 in 200,000 to 1 in 1 million T cells, about 10x per clonotype. Clones were read by immunoSEQ multiplex PCR, and TCRdb kept only the in-frame ones, dropping some. The data show around 15,000 clones, less than 70% seen once. The sequence came from a human donor with chronic lymphocytic leukemia. This sample comprised PBMCs, obtained before ibrutinib treatment. The chain is built from TRBV2 and TRBJ2-1; tentative D call: TRBD1 (5 bases). The CDR3 nucleotides read TGTGCCAGCGGGGCGCTTAGCTCCTACAATGAGCAGTTCTTC. It yields the protein CASGALSSYNEQFF. The whole variable domain, filled in from reference TRBV2 and TRBJ2-1, reads EPEVTQTPSHQVTQMGQEVILRCVPISNHLYFYWYRQILGQKVEFLVSFYNNEISEKSEIFDDQFSVERPDGSNFTLKIRSTKLEDSAMYFCASGALSSYNEQFFGPGTRLTVL.